The present TCR beta chain was sequenced within a study of blood T cell repertoires in COVID-19. In the study overall: Donors in the United States, Italy and Spain gave samples during acute or convalescent COVID-19. PBMCs, B-cell-depleted T cells, or T cells were the source of the cDNA or gDNA that made up the material.

There are 15 residues in the CDR3. Germline V gene lookup returns CDR1 SGHRS and CDR2 YFSETQ. Deletions cut 3 bases from V and 0 bases from J, with 9 bases between. Original analysis: Reference gene primers were amplified, and this amplification served to estimate nucleated cell counts. Assay used: immunoSEQ multiplex PCR; TCRdb lists only in-frame clones, some missing. Clone size and V and J calls were adopted from that table, with D and trimming inferred from the DNA. The repertoire includes over 200,000 clones, about 90% of them detected once, and approximately 1.2% sits in the top ten. The rearrangement uses TRBV5-1 and TRBJ1-4; TRBD1 might be the D (5 bases). This receptor was obtained from a man aged 25-45 years with acute or convalescent COVID-19. The sequenced sample consisted of peripheral blood. The CDR3 loop is CASSSDTATNEKLFF. The CDR3 region has the DNA TGCGCCAGCAGCTCGGACACTGCAACTAATGAAAAACTGTTTTTT.